The clone carrying this TCR beta chain was picked up a small number of times. Documented time point: sample taken at primary tumor resection. This entry comes from a study of spatial heterogeneity in lung cancer. TCRdb recomputed calls from the 5' RACE reads with MiXCR, one row per CDR3 protein. The sample contains some 78,000 distinct CDR3 sequences, around 7.3% of which appear only once. This CDR3 has 15 residues. Germline CDR1 reads DFQATT; CDR2 reads SNEGSKA (reference sequence). Germline trimming cut 7 bases from V and 1 base from J; bases unmatched to any gene: 6. This sequence originates from a male donor with early-stage non-small cell lung cancer. The sample consisted of PBMCs, taken at surgery. The V gene is TRBV20-1, the J gene TRBJ2-1; 11 bases are a match to TRBD2. The CDR3 loop reads CSVRLAGSSYNEQFF. CDR3 nucleotide sequence: TGCAGTGTGCGACTAGCGGGAAGTTCCTACAATGAGCAGTTCTTC.